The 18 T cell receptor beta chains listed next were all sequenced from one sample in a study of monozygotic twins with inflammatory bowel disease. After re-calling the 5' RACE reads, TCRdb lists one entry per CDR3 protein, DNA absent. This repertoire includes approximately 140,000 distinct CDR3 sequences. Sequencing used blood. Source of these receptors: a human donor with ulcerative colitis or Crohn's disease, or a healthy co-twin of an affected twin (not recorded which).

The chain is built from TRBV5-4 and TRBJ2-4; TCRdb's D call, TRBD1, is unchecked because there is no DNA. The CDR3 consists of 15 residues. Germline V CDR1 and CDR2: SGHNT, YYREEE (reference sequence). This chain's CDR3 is CASSLPGQNDNIQYF.

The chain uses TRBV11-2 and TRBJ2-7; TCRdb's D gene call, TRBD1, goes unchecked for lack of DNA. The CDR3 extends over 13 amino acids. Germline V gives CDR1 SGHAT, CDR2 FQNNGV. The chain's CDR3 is CASSGTGDYEQYF. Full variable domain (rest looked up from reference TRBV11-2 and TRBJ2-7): EAGVAQSPRYKIIEKRQSVAFWCNPISGHATLYWYQQILGQGPKLLIQFQNNGVVDDSQLPKDRFSAERLKGVDSTLKIQPAKLEDSAVYLCASSGTGDYEQYFGPGTRLTVT.

The CDR3 reads CASSRRDTQYF. The rearrangement joins TRBV18 to TRBJ2-3. From germline, CDR1 is KGHSH and CDR2 LQKENI. The CDR3 is made up of 11 amino acids.

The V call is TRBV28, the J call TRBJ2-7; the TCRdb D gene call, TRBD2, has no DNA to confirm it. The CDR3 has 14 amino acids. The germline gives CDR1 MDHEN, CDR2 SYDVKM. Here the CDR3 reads CASSLEGIPYEQYF.

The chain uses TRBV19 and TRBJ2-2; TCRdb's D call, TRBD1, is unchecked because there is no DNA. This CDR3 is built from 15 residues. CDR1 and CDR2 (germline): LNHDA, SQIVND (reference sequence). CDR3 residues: CASSIHGGPAGELFF.

The CDR3: CASSTRDRGLETQYF. V and J are TRBV5-1 and TRBJ2-5; TCRdb's D call of TRBD1 is untestable without DNA. This CDR3 has 15 amino acids. Germline CDR1 and CDR2: SGHRS and YFSETQ.

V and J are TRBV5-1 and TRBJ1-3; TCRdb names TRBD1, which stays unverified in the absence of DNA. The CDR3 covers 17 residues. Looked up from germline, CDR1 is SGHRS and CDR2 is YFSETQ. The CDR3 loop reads CASSLSPQGSSGNTIYF.

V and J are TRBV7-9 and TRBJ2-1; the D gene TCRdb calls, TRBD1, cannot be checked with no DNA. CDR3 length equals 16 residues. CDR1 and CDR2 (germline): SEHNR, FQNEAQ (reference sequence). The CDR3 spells CASSFIQGGNSLEQFF.

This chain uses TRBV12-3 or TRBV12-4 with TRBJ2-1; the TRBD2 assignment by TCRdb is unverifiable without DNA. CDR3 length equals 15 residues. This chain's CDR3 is CASRSRDLELNEQFF.

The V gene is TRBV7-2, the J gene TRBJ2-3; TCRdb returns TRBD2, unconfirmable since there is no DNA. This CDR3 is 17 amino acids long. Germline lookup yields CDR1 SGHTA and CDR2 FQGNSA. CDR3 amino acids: CASSSGGLRVITDTQYF. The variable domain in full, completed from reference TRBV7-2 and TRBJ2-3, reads GAGVSQSPSNKVTEKGKDVELRCDPISGHTALYWYRQSLGQGLEFLIYFQGNSAPDKSGLPSDRFSAERTGGSVSTLTIQRTQQEDSAVYLCASSSGGLRVITDTQYFGPGTRLTVL.

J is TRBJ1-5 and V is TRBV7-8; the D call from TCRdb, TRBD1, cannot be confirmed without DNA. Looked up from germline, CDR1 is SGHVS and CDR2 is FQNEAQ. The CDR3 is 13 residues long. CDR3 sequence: CASSRTDNQPQHF.

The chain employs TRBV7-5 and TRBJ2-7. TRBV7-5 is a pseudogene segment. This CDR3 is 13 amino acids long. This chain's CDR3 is CISVPEARHEQYF.

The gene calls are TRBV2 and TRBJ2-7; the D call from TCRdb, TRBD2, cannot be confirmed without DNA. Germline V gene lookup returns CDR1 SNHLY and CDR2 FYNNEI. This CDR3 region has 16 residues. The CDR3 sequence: CASSVGGGGLSYEQYF.

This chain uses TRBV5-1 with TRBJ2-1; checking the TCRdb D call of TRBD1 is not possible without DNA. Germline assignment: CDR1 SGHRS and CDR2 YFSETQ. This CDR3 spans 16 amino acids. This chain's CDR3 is CASSLERGTEGDEQFF.

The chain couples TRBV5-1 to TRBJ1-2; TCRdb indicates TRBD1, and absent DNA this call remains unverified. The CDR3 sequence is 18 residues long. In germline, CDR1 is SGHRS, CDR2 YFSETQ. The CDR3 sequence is CASSLGLLQGARGYGYTF.

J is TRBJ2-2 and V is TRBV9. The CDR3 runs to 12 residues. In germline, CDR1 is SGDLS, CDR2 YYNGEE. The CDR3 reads CASSVVAGELFF.

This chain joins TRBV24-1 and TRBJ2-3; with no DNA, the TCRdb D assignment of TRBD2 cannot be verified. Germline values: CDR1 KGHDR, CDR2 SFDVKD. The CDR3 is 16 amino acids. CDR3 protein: CATSDLKGLSTDTQYF.

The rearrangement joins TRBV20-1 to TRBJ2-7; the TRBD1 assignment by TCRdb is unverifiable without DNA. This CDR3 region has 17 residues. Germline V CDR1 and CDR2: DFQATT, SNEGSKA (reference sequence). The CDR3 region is CSASGAGHGTGTYEQYF.